The rows below give T cell receptor beta chains drawn from one sample of a study of patients and donors after allogeneic stem cell transplantation. TCRdb reanalysed the RT-PCR reads using MiXCR and keeps one entry per CDR3 protein. There are approximately 150,000 distinct CDR3 sequences in the sample; 30% to 45% occur only once, and approximately 50% lies in the top ten. Source material: blood, either unsorted or a sorted T cell fraction (not recorded which). The receptors here all came from a human donor who was either an allogeneic HSCT recipient or a stem cell or donor lymphocyte infusion donor (not recorded which). It is not recorded whose cells these are; they may come from a transplant donor. Both conserved end residues are part of each CDR3. A D gene is named only where the DNA matches it firmly. Clone size is shown for a subset of rows, as once, few, many or a class of expanded clone.

cdr3_length j_call v_call d_call clone_size cdr3_nt cdr3_aa
17 TRBJ1-5 TRBV5-1 . . TGCGCCAGCAGCTTGGGCTTCGGGTTAGGGGGCAATCAGCCCCAGCATTTT CASSLGFGLGGNQPQHF
14 TRBJ1-1 TRBV5-1 TRBD1 few TGCGCCAGCAGCTCGGACAGGATGAACACTGAAGCTTTCTTT CASSSDRMNTEAFF
14 TRBJ2-3 TRBV6-6 . once TGTGCCAGCAGTTACTCGATGGGCTCAAATACGCAGTATTTT CASSYSMGSNTQYF
16 TRBJ2-3 TRBV20-1 TRBD2 . TGCAGTGCCCATCGACTGGGACTAGCGGAGACAGATACGCAGTATTTT CSAHRLGLAETDTQYF
15 TRBJ2-6 TRBV5-1 . few TGCGCCAGCAGCTTCATCCTGGGCGGGGCCAACGTCCTGACTTTC CASSFILGGANVLTF
15 TRBJ2-7 TRBV6-1 TRBD2 . TGTGCCAGCAGTGATCTCGGACTAGCGCAGGGCGAGCAGTACTTC CASSDLGLAQGEQYF
17 TRBJ2-1 TRBV4-1 . few TGCGCCAGCAGCCAACCAACCCGGGCCCACGGGGGCAATGAGCAGTTCTTC CASSQPTRAHGGNEQFF
14 TRBJ2-3 TRBV28 TRBD2 . TGTGCCAGCAGTTGGGAGGGCCGGGGAGATACGCAGTATTTT CASSWEGRGDTQYF
13 TRBJ2-3 TRBV4-3 . few TGCGCCAGCAGCCAAGACCAGCCAGATACGCAGTATTTT CASSQDQPDTQYF
12 TRBJ1-1 TRBV10-3 TRBD1 few TGTGCCATCAGGGGGGGACAGCCAGAAGCTTTCTTT CAIRGGQPEAFF
12 TRBJ1-1 TRBV6-6 . . TGTGCCAGCTCGGAGGGGAGGACTGAAGCTTTCTTT CASSEGRTEAFF
12 TRBJ2-1 TRBV7-2 . few TGTGCCAGCAGTCCCGTCCGACCCCCTCTCGACTTC CASSPVRPPLDF
14 TRBJ2-5 TRBV5-1 TRBD1 . TGCGCCAGCAGCCCCGGGACAGGGAAAGAGACCCAGTACTTC CASSPGTGKETQYF
14 TRBJ1-1 TRBV12-3/TRBV12-4 TRBD1 few TGTGCCAGCAGTTTTGGGCAGGGGGAGACTGAAGCTTTCTTT CASSFGQGETEAFF
16 TRBJ2-3 TRBV6-5 TRBD2 . TGTGCCAGCAGTCGTGGGACTAGCGGGGGCACAGATACGCAGTATTTT CASSRGTSGGTDTQYF
11 TRBJ2-7 TRBV20-1 . . TGCAGTGCTCAGGGGCGGTACGAGCAGTACTTC CSAQGRYEQYF
11 TRBJ1-2 TRBV30 . . TGTGCCTGGAGTTCTTCACAGCGCTACACCTTC CAWSSSQRYTF
15 TRBJ2-7 TRBV4-3 TRBD1 . TGCGCCAGCAGCCAGGACAGGGAAACTACTTACGAGCAGTACTTC CASSQDRETTYEQYF
13 TRBJ1-4 TRBV12-3/TRBV12-4 . few TGTGCCAGCACCGAGGGGTTTGATGAAAAACTGTTTTTT CASTEGFDEKLFF
14 TRBJ1-2 TRBV11-2 TRBD1 . TGTGCCAGCAGCCCGGGACAGGGGTTTGATGGCTACACCTTC CASSPGQGFDGYTF
16 TRBJ2-5 TRBV27 TRBD2 few TGTGCCAGCAGTTTGGAAGCAGCGGGGGGTAGAGAGACCCAGTACTTC CASSLEAAGGRETQYF
13 TRBJ1-2 TRBV5-1 . . TGCGCCAGCAGCTTTGCCAGTCTCTATGGCTACACCTTC CASSFASLYGYTF
12 TRBJ1-4 TRBV24-1 . few TGTGCCACCAGCGGCCCAAGTAGGAAACTGTTTTTT CATSGPSRKLFF
16 TRBJ2-5 TRBV27 . . TGTGCCAGCAGTTCCCGCGTTACACTGCCCCAAGAGACCCAGTACTTC CASSSRVTLPQETQYF
10 TRBJ1-5 TRBV4-2 . . TGTGCCAGCAGCCAGCAGCCCCAGCATTTT CASSQQPQHF
13 TRBJ2-6 TRBV9 . few TGTGCCAGCACCCGTACTGGGGCCAACGTCCTGACTTTC CASTRTGANVLTF
11 TRBJ1-1 TRBV6-5 . . TGTGCCAGCAGTCATAACACTGAAGCTTTCTTT CASSHNTEAFF
14 TRBJ2-2 TRBV5-1 . once TGCGCCAGCAGCTTCAGGGCGAACACCGGGGAGCTGTTTTTT CASSFRANTGELFF
14 TRBJ2-1 TRBV9 TRBD2 . TGTGCCAGCAGCGTAGATCGAGCGGGGAACGAGCAGTTCTTC CASSVDRAGNEQFF
15 TRBJ1-5 TRBV12-3/TRBV12-4 . few TGTGCCAGCAGTTTCGGGTCCTTCGGCAATCAGCCCCAGCATTTT CASSFGSFGNQPQHF
13 TRBJ1-2 TRBV12-3/TRBV12-4 TRBD1 many TGTGCCAGCACCTTAGAGGGGGCGCCTGGCTACACCTTC CASTLEGAPGYTF
13 TRBJ1-2 TRBV12-3/TRBV12-4 TRBD1 many TGTGCCAGCAGATCCGGGACAGGGCCAGGCTACACCTTC CASRSGTGPGYTF
11 TRBJ2-1 TRBV20-1 . few TGCAGTGCTAGACAGGGCTATGAGCAGTTCTTC CSARQGYEQFF
17 TRBJ1-1 TRBV7-9 TRBD1 . TGTGCCAGCAGCCCAGGGACAGGGGGCGTAATGAGCACTGAAGCTTTCTTT CASSPGTGGVMSTEAFF
17 TRBJ1-6 TRBV28 . few TGTGCCAGCAGTCCAACCCTGGGACAACAGGGTAATTCACCCCTCCACTTT CASSPTLGQQGNSPLHF
16 TRBJ2-2 TRBV5-4 . . TGTGCCAGCAGCTTGAAAGGAGATCTAGGCACCGGGGAGCTGTTTTTT CASSLKGDLGTGELFF
16 TRBJ1-2 TRBV5-5 TRBD1 . TGTGCCAGCAGCTCCGCACGTGGGGGACAGAACTATGGCTACACCTTC CASSSARGGQNYGYTF
14 TRBJ2-4 TRBV5-6 . . TGTGCCAGCAGCATGACAGGAGCCAAAAACATTCAGTACTTC CASSMTGAKNIQYF
17 TRBJ1-2 TRBV7-8 . once TGTGCCAGCAGCTTAGCGCGGGACGGCGACTTTAACTATGGCTACACCTTC CASSLARDGDFNYGYTF
12 TRBJ1-2 TRBV12-3/TRBV12-4 . few TGTGCCAGCAGCCATACAGACTATGGCTACACCTTC CASSHTDYGYTF
12 TRBJ2-3 TRBV20-1 . . TGCAGTGCACGGGACAACACAGATACGCAGTATTTT CSARDNTDTQYF
16 TRBJ1-1 TRBV5-4 . few TGTGCCAGCAGCAGAAGTTCCGGGACACCAAACACTGAAGCTTTCTTT CASSRSSGTPNTEAFF
17 TRBJ2-3 TRBV4-1 TRBD1 . TGCGCCAGCAGCCCATCCGGGACAGGAGCACCCACAGATACGCAGTATTTT CASSPSGTGAPTDTQYF
16 TRBJ2-1 TRBV4-3 TRBD2 few TGCGCCAGCAGCCAAGCGGCTAGCGGGGGGTCCAATGAGCAGTTCTTC CASSQAASGGSNEQFF
12 TRBJ1-4 TRBV29-1 TRBD1 . TGCAGCGGCGGGGACAGGCACGGGGAACTGTTTTTT CSGGDRHGELFF
14 TRBJ1-5 TRBV3-1 . few TGTGCCAGCAGCCAAGATCCCTCGGGTCAGCCCCAGCATTTT CASSQDPSGQPQHF
16 TRBJ2-3 TRBV12-3/TRBV12-4 . . TGTGCCAGCAGTTTACTCGACTTCCGGACCACAGATACGCAGTATTTT CASSLLDFRTTDTQYF
15 TRBJ1-3 TRBV12-3/TRBV12-4 TRBD1 . TGTGCCAGCAGTCCCAGTCCCGGGACAGGGTACACCATATATTTT CASSPSPGTGYTIYF
16 TRBJ2-1 TRBV27 TRBD2 . TGTGCCAGCAGTTTAATTTCGGGGGGGGTCGGCAATGAGCAGTTCTTC CASSLISGGVGNEQFF
19 TRBJ2-3 TRBV6-5 TRBD2 . TGTGCCAGCAGTTACTCTCCCGTTGCGAGCGGGGACCGCACAGATACGCAGTATTTT CASSYSPVASGDRTDTQYF
15 TRBJ2-1 TRBV5-1 . few TGCGCCAGCAGCTTGGGACTAGGAGGCTACAATGAGCAGTTCTTC CASSLGLGGYNEQFF
14 TRBJ2-3 TRBV10-3 TRBD2 . TGTGCCATCGGCGGCGGGGGGGCAACAGATACGCAGTATTTT CAIGGGGATDTQYF
17 TRBJ1-2 TRBV4-1 . . TGCGCCAGCAGCCAAGTCCTCGAGACAATCAGTAACTATGGCTACACCTTC CASSQVLETISNYGYTF
16 TRBJ2-1 TRBV3-1 . . TGTGCCAGCAGACCCCGTTCCGGGGCGTTAGGACATGAGCAGTTCTTC CASRPRSGALGHEQFF
14 TRBJ1-1 TRBV6-5 TRBD1 few TGTGCCAGCTCTTCCGGGACAGGGAACACTGAAGCTTTCTTT CASSSGTGNTEAFF
15 TRBJ1-1 TRBV13 TRBD1 few TGTGCCAGCACCGGGACAGGGGTTGGCGGCACTGAAGCTTTCTTT CASTGTGVGGTEAFF
14 TRBJ1-2 TRBV4-2 . . TGTGCCAGCACCCCACCGGGGGGCCACTATGGCTACACCTTC CASTPPGGHYGYTF
17 TRBJ1-6 TRBV4-3 . few TGCGCCAGCAGCCAACGCACGGCCGCCACCTATAATTCACCCCTCCACTTT CASSQRTAATYNSPLHF
14 TRBJ1-5 TRBV6-2/TRBV6-3 . . TGTGCCAGCGGCCCCTTGGAGGTCAATCAGCCCCAGCATTTT CASGPLEVNQPQHF
12 TRBJ2-1 TRBV12-3/TRBV12-4 . . TGTGCCAGCAGTCCCACAAACGCTGAGCAGTTCTTC CASSPTNAEQFF